This entry is about one T cell receptor (beta chain). This clone was observed a handful of times. Its specific antigen is unknown. There are no base qualities to consult, and no much larger clone falls within one base. This entry belongs to a study of blood T cell repertoires in COVID-19 (dated by TCRdb to between 2020 and 2021). With regard to the full study: The collaborator samples originated in the United States, Italy and Spain and spanned the acute and convalescent phases of COVID-19. The material from the prospective study consisted of cDNA or gDNA derived from T cells, B-cell-depleted T cells, or PBMCs. Deeply sampled blood TCRbeta repertoires from subjects exposed to, actively infected with, or recovered from COVID-19 were included in the dataset. A freely available public database, intended as a resource for researchers studying the immune response to SARS-CoV-2, is where the repertoires were released. Samples came from the ongoing ImmuneRACE study (first 160 participants) plus 1,254 subjects from 6 global collaborators. The sample metadata nearly always contained a de-identified subject ID, COVID-19 status, age in years and sex. Where available, HLA class I and class II types were obtained from metadata supplied by the sample provider rather than from assay-based typing. Overall results and qualifications from the work: Clinical and demographic metadata were provided uncurated, with the amount varying by source and participant.

Collaborating institutions collected whole blood in K2EDTA tubes following their own protocols. For TCRbeta analysis, collaborator samples were shipped as frozen whole blood, as isolated PBMCs, or as DNA extracted from either sample type. CDR1 and CDR2 are read off the germline V gene as SGHTA and FQGTGA. The germline V end is reduced by 4 bases and the J end by 4 bases; junction bases left unmatched: 11. The cysteine opens and the phenylalanine closes a CDR3 of 17 amino acids. This entry keeps only the CDR3 DNA: 51 bases, framed from base 1. TCRbeta CDR3 regions were amplified from genomic DNA using the immunoSEQ Assay, a bias-controlled multiplex PCR. Processing in the source paper ran as follows. The number of nucleated cells in each sample was estimated from the amplification of reference gene primers within the assay. To quantify the absolute abundance of each unique TCRbeta CDR3 rearrangement, sequence reads were collapsed and filtered. For each sample, productive Simpson clonality was calculated as the square root of Simpson's diversity index across productive rearrangements. What TCRdb holds here is the immuneACCESS table cut down to in-frame rearrangements. Part of the clones is not present; checked against another copy, under half of the missing clones reflect an unresolved V gene, and the others are unexplained. D and trimming come from the DNA, and the V and J calls and clone size come from that table. The sample yields some 30,000 clones; about 91% were counted once. The top ten hold less than 5.5% of the sample.

The sample taken for sequencing was peripheral blood. This TCR was recovered from a woman aged 65 to 85 with active COVID-19. The rearranged chain carries TRBV7-3 and TRBJ2-2, with TRBD1 identical over 8 junction bases. In nucleotides, the sequence is TGTGCCAGCAGCTCGACAGGGGACGGTTTTAGCACCGGGGAGCTGTTTTTT. The resulting protein is CASSSTGDGFSTGELFF.